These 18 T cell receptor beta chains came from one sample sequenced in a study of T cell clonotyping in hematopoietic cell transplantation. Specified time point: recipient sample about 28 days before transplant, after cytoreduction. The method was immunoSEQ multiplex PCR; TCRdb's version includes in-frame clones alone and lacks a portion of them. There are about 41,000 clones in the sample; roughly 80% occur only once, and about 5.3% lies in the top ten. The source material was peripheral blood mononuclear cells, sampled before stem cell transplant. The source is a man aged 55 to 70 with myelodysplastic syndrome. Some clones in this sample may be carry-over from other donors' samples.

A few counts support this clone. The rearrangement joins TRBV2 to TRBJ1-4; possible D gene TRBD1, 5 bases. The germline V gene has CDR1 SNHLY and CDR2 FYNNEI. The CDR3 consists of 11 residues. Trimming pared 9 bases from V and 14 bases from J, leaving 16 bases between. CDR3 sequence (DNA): TGTGCCAGTGGGGCGACACGTGGGCTGTTTTTT. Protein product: CASGATRGLFF.

CDR3 protein: CASSSAGNYGYTF. The CDR3 DNA follows: TGTGCCAGCAGCTCGGCCGGTAACTATGGCTACACCTTC. V gene TRBV4-2 combines with J gene TRBJ1-2; D not resolved. This CDR3 comprises 13 residues. The germline V gene encodes CDR1 LGHNA and CDR2 YNFKEQ. The germline V and J ends were trimmed by 5 bases and 1 base, with 8 bases remaining between them.

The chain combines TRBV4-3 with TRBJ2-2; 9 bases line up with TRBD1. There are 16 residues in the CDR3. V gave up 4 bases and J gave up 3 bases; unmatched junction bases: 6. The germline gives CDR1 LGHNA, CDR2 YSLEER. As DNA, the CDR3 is TGCGCCAGCAGCCGGAAACGGACAGGGGACACCGGGGAGCTGTTTTTT. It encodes CASSRKRTGDTGELFF.

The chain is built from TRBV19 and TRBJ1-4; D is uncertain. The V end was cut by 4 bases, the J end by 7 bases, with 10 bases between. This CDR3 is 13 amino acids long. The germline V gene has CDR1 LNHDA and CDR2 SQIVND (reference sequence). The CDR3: CASSTYIGEKLFF. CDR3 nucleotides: TGTGCCAGTAGTACGTACATTGGTGAAAAACTGTTTTTT.

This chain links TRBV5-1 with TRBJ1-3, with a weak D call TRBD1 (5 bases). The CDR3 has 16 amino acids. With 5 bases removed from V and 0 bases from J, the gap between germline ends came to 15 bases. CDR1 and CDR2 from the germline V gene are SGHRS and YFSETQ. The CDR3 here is CASSFDGGDSGNTIYF. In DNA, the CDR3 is TGCGCCAGCAGTTTTGACGGAGGGGACTCTGGAAACACCATATATTTT.

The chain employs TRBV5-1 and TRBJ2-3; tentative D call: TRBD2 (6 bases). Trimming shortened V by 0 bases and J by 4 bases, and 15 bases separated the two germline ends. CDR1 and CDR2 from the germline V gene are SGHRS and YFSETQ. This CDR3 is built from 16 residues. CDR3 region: CASSLDVRGTADTQYF. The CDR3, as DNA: TGCGCCAGCAGCTTGGATGTTCGGGGGACGGCAGATACGCAGTATTTT.

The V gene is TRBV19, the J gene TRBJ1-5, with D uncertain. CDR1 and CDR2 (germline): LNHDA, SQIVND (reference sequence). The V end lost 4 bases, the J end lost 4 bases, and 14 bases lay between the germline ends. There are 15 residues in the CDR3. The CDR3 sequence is CASSNADFRNQPQHF. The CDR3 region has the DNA TGTGCCAGTAGTAACGCGGACTTCCGAAATCAGCCCCAGCATTTT.

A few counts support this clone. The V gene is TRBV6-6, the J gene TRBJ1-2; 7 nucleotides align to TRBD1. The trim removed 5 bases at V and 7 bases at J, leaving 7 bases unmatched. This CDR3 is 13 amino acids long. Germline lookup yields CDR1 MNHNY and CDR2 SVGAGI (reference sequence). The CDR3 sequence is CASSGDREVGYTF. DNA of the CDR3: TGTGCCAGCAGTGGAGACAGGGAGGTTGGCTACACCTTC.

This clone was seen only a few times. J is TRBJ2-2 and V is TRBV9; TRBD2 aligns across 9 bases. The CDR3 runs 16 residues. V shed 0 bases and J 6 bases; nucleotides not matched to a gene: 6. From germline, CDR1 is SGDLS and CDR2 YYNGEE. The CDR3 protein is CASSVGTSVGSGELFF. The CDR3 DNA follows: TGTGCCAGCAGCGTAGGGACTAGCGTAGGTTCCGGGGAGCTGTTTTTT.

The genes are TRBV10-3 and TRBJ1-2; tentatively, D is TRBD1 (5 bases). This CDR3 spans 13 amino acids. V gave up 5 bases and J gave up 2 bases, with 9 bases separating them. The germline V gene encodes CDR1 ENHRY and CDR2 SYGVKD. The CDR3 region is CAISSGGNYGYTF. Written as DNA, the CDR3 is TGTGCCATCAGTTCCGGGGGGAACTATGGCTACACCTTC.

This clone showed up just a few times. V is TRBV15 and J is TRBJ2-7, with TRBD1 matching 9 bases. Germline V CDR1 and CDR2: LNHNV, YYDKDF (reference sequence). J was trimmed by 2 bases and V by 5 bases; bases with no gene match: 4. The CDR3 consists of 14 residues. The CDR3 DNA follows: TGTGCCACCAGCGGTGACAGGGGGGCCTACGAGCAGTACTTC. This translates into CATSGDRGAYEQYF.

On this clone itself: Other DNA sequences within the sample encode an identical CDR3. The CDR3 region has the DNA TGTGCCAGTAGTTCAGGACAGGGGTATGAAAAACTGTTTTTT. Translated, it gives CASSSGQGYEKLFF. The V call is TRBV19, the J call TRBJ1-4; TRBD1 aligns across 9 bases. CDR1 is LNHDA and CDR2 is SQIVND in the germline V gene (reference sequence). The junction had 4 bases not matched to a gene; V was cut back by 5 bases and J by 6 bases. The CDR3 has 14 amino acids.

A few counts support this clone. CDR3 protein: CASSLAGRGVETQYF. The CDR3 DNA reads TGTGCCAGCAGCTTAGCAGGCAGGGGAGTAGAGACCCAGTACTTC. The chain couples TRBV7-9 to TRBJ2-5, with D possibly being TRBD1 (6 bases). The V end lost 0 bases, the J end lost 4 bases, and 12 bases lay between the germline ends. The length of the CDR3 is 15 residues. Germline assignment: CDR1 SEHNR and CDR2 FQNEAQ (reference sequence).

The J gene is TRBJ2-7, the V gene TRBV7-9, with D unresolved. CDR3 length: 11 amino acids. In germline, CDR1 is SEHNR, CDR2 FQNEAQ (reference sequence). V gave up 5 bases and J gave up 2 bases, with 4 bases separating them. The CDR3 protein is CASSVTYEQYF. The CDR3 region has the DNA TGTGCCAGCAGCGTCACCTACGAGCAGTACTTC.

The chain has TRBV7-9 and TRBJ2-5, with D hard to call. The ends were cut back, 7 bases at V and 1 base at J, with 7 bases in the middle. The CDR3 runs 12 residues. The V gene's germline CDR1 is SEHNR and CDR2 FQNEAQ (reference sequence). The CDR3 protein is CASNNPQETQYF. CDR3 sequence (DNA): TGTGCCAGCAATAACCCCCAAGAGACCCAGTACTTC.

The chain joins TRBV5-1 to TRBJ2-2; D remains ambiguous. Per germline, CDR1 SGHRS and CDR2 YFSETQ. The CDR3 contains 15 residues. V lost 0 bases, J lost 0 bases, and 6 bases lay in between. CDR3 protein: CASSLDSTNTGELFF. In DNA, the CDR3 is TGCGCCAGCAGCTTGGATAGCACGAACACCGGGGAGCTGTTTTTT.

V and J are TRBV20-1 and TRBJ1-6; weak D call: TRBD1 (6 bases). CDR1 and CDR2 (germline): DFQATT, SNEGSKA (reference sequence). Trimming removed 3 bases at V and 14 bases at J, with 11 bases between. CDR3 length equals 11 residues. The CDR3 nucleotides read TGCAGTGCTAGTCCAGGGGCCACCCTCCACTTT. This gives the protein CSASPGATLHF.

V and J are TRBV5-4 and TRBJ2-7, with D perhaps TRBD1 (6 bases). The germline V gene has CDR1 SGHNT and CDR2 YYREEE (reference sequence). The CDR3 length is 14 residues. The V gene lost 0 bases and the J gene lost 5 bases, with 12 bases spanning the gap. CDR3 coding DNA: TGTGCCAGCAGCTTGGTGGGGGCCGCCGACGAGCAGTACTTC. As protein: CASSLVGAADEQYF.